These 32 T cell receptor beta chains share one sample of origin, sequenced in a study of brain metastases from non-small cell lung cancer (dated by TCRdb to about 2019). The receptor library was made with the immunoSEQ multiplex PCR assay. Held by TCRdb, this immuneACCESS table contains in-frame sequences only and omits some clones. Under half of the omission traces to an unresolved V gene where checked; the cause of the rest is unknown. For this sample there are a few thousand clones; 80% to 85% appear just once. About 7.4% of the sample is in the top ten clones. The sequenced sample consisted of primary lung tumor tissue. The label giving this sample's cell subset or site can be read as: primary lung tumor paired with brain metastasis. These receptors were taken from a donor aged 40 or over with non-small cell lung cancer.

This chain joins TRBV5-1 and TRBJ2-3; 13 positions agree with TRBD2. V dropped 4 bases and J dropped 4; count of bases not matched to a gene: 3. Germline V CDR1 and CDR2: SGHRS, YFSETQ. The CDR3 runs 15 residues. The CDR3 nucleotides read TGCGCCAGCAGCCCGGGACTAGCGGGACCAGATACGCAGTATTTT. It specifies CASSPGLAGPDTQYF.

The chain links TRBV28 to TRBJ2-7; D gene unclear. The CDR3 has 15 amino acids. V lost 5 bases to trimming and J lost 5 bases, with 19 bases between them. Germline CDR1 MDHEN, CDR2 SYDVKM. The DNA for the CDR3 is TGTGCCAGCAGTCGCCTCAGTGTTTCTAGGGACGAGCAGTACTTC. It yields the protein CASSRLSVSRDEQYF. The entire variable domain, with the rest obtained from reference TRBV28 and TRBJ2-7, is as follows: DVKVTQSSRYLVKRTGEKVFLECVQDMDHENMFWYRQDPGLGLRLIYFSYDVKMKEKGDIPEGYSVSREKKERFSLILESASTNQTSMYLCASSRLSVSRDEQYFGPGTRLTVT.

The chain has TRBV12-5 and TRBJ1-1, with TRBD1 matching over 8 bases. Germline CDR1 and CDR2: LGHNT and FRNRAP. The junction had 17 bases not matched to a gene; V was cut back by 7 bases and J by 4 bases. The CDR3 covers 17 residues. CDR3 DNA sequence: TGTGCTAGTGCCCTAATCCGGACAGGGCTTCTTGGCACTGAAGCTTTCTTT. Its translation: CASALIRTGLLGTEAFF.

The genes are TRBV5-1 and TRBJ2-7, with TRBD1 identical over 10 bases. V dropped 0 bases and J dropped 2; count of bases not matched to a gene: 2. The CDR3 extends over 15 amino acids. The V gene's germline CDR1 is SGHRS and CDR2 YFSETQ. In DNA, the CDR3 is TGCGCCAGCAGCTTGGCCGGGACAGGGGCCTACGAGCAGTACTTC. This sequence encodes CASSLAGTGAYEQYF.

The chain employs TRBV6-2 or TRBV6-3 and TRBJ1-2; TRBD1 matches 8 bases. This CDR3 region has 15 residues. J gave up 2 bases and V 0 bases, and 2 bases lay outside the gene matches. Germline V gene data show CDR1 as MNHEY and CDR2 as SVGEGT. DNA for the CDR3: TGTGCCAGCAGTTACTCGACAGGGGAGAACTATGGCTACACCTTC. Protein sequence: CASSYSTGENYGYTF.

As to this clone: Sequence at one end of the junction differs from germline and may be a read error. The chain employs TRBV6-5 and TRBJ2-1, with TRBD2 identical over 8 bases. The CDR3 extends over 14 amino acids. Per the germline V gene, CDR1 is MNHEY and CDR2 is SVGAGI. DNA for the CDR3: TGTGCCAGCAGGATGCGGGGGGAGTACAATAAGCAGTTCTTC. It is translated as CASRMRGEYNKQFF.

This chain links TRBV7-3 with TRBJ2-2; perhaps TRBD1 as D (6 bases). This CDR3 is 15 amino acids long. V was pared by 4 bases and J by 1 base, with 10 bases between. From germline, CDR1 is SGHTA and CDR2 FQGTGA. CDR3 DNA: TGTGCCAGCAGCTCAGGACAGAAGAACACCGGGGAGCTGTTTTTT. Translated: CASSSGQKNTGELFF.

J is TRBJ2-3 and V is TRBV28; D is perhaps TRBD2 (6 bases). Germline V CDR1 and CDR2: MDHEN, SYDVKM. V was trimmed by 3 bases and J by 1 base, leaving 14 bases between them. There are 16 residues in the CDR3. CDR3 coding DNA: TGTGCCAGCAGTTTCTCTTTTCCGGGGGGCACAGATACGCAGTATTTT. This codes for CASSFSFPGGTDTQYF.

This clone turned up a few times. The V gene is TRBV7-8, the J gene TRBJ1-1, with D tentatively TRBD1 (5 bases). CDR1 SGHVS and CDR2 FQNEAQ come from the germline V gene. The CDR3 has 13 residues. Trimming pared 5 bases from V and 4 bases from J, leaving 11 bases between. CDR3 bases: TGTGCCAGCAGCCCCCGGGGGAGCACTGAAGCTTTCTTT. This codes for CASSPRGSTEAFF.

The chain combines TRBV7-2 with TRBJ2-2; 9 bases match TRBD1. CDR1 is SGHTA, CDR2 FQGNSA, per germline. CDR3 length: 19 residues. V was clipped by 2 bases and J by 6 bases; unmatched bases: 16. For the CDR3, the DNA is TGTGCCAGCAGCTTATTGGTCATAGGGGGACAGGGATTTTCCGGGGAGCTGTTTTTT. It translates to CASSLLVIGGQGFSGELFF. Variable domain in full (rest from reference TRBV7-2 and TRBJ2-2): GAGVSQSPSNKVTEKGKDVELRCDPISGHTALYWYRQSLGQGLEFLIYFQGNSAPDKSGLPSDRFSAERTGGSVSTLTIQRTQQEDSAVYLCASSLLVIGGQGFSGELFFGEGSRLTVL.

J is TRBJ2-1 and V is TRBV7-8; TRBD2 aligns across 11 bases. The CDR3 is made up of 15 amino acids. With V trimmed by 5 bases and J by 4 bases, 4 bases remained unmatched. In germline, CDR1 is SGHVS, CDR2 FQNEAQ. CDR3 in DNA: TGTGCCAGCAGCCCACTAGCGGGGGCTTACAATGAGCAGTTCTTC. As protein: CASSPLAGAYNEQFF.

The V and J genes are TRBV24-1 and TRBJ2-1; 9 bases line up with TRBD1. The CDR3 totals 16 residues. Germline CDR1 reads KGHDR; CDR2 reads SFDVKD. V lost 7 bases, J lost 12 bases, and 18 bases stayed unmatched. Here the CDR3 reads CATSLSRQGVLSGQFF. The CDR3 nucleotides are TGTGCCACCAGCCTATCCCGACAGGGGGTACTCTCGGGGCAGTTCTTC.

The chain carries TRBV6-6 and TRBJ1-5, with TRBD1 matching over 8 bases. The length of the CDR3 is 14 residues. Trimming removed 7 bases from V and 5 bases from J; junction bases left unmatched: 7. The V gene's germline CDR1 is MNHNY and CDR2 SVGAGI (reference sequence). In DNA form, the CDR3 reads TGTGCCAGCACCCGACAGGGGATGGATCAGCCCCAGCATTTT. This translates into CASTRQGMDQPQHF.

This chain joins TRBV2 and TRBJ2-1; D may be TRBD1 (5 bases). Germline CDR1 SNHLY, CDR2 FYNNEI. V dropped 8 bases and J dropped 4 bases, with 15 bases sitting between them. The CDR3 runs to 14 residues. The CDR3 DNA reads as TGTGCCAGCGGTGGCAGGGTGGCATACAATGAGCAGTTCTTC. It yields the protein CASGGRVAYNEQFF.

The rearrangement uses TRBV30 and TRBJ1-1; D ambiguous. The germline CDR1 and CDR2 sequences are GTSNPN and SVGIG (reference sequence). The V end lost 8 bases, the J end lost 9 bases, and 13 bases lay between the germline ends. This CDR3 contains 10 residues. The CDR3 sequence: CAGLNEKAFF. Here the CDR3 DNA reads TGTGCCGGCCTCAACGAAAAAGCTTTCTTT.

A remark on this clone: The junction shows a germline mismatch at one end, possibly a read error. The chain employs TRBV7-9 and TRBJ2-1, with a weak D call TRBD2 (6 bases). Germline lookup yields CDR1 SEHNR and CDR2 FQNEAQ (reference sequence). This CDR3 spans 15 amino acids. The CDR3 is CASSRDFGFYNEQFF. The CDR3 DNA is TGTGCCAGCAGCCGGGACTTCGGATTCTACAATGAGCAATTCTTC.

V is TRBV19 and J is TRBJ2-1, with 7 bases aligning to TRBD2. CDR1 is LNHDA and CDR2 is SQIVND in the germline V gene (reference sequence). The trim removed 9 bases at V and 0 bases at J, leaving 2 bases unmatched. The CDR3 is 13 amino acids. The CDR3 region is CASGGSSYNEQFF. CDR3 in DNA: TGTGCCAGCGGGGGGAGCTCCTACAATGAGCAGTTCTTC. The full variable domain, in which reference TRBV19 and TRBJ2-1 provide the parts outside the CDR3, is DGGITQSPKYLFRKEGQNVTLSCEQNLNHDAMYWYRQDPGQGLRLIYYSQIVNDFQKGDIAEGYSVSREKKESFPLTVTSAQKNPTAFYLCASGGSSYNEQFFGPGTRLTVL.

This clone turned up a few times. V and J are TRBV7-8 and TRBJ1-3, with D hard to call. The germline V gene has CDR1 SGHVS and CDR2 FQNEAQ. Trimming removed 6 bases at V and 4 bases at J, with 16 bases between. This CDR3 has 15 residues. CDR3 region: CASSQNPSGGNTIYF. CDR3 coding DNA: TGTGCCAGCAGTCAGAATCCGAGTGGGGGAAACACCATATATTTT.

V is TRBV29-1 and J is TRBJ2-1; either TRBD1 or TRBD2 may fit D (5 bases each). The ends were cut back, 7 bases at V and 9 bases at J, with 13 bases in the middle. The germline V gene has CDR1 SQVTM and CDR2 ANQGSEA. This CDR3 has 11 amino acids. The CDR3 DNA is TGCAGCGCAACGGGACGCGGTGAGCAGTTCTTC. It specifies CSATGRGEQFF.

This clone was seen a handful of times. The CDR3 nucleotides read TGTGCTAGTGGGAAAGGAGGGCACGGCACTGAAGCTTTCTTT. Residues: CASGKGGHGTEAFF. V usage is TRBV12-5 and J usage is TRBJ1-1; no firm D call. V lost 6 bases to trimming and J lost 4 bases, with 15 bases between them. Germline V gene data show CDR1 as LGHNT and CDR2 as FRNRAP. The CDR3 totals 14 residues.

In this sample, this clone turned up a few times. V gene TRBV24-1 combines with J gene TRBJ1-2; TRBD1 is a possible D gene (6 bases). This CDR3 is 19 amino acids long. Germline CDR1 and CDR2: KGHDR and SFDVKD. Trimming cost V 6 bases and J 4 bases, with 29 bases left between them. This CDR3 reads CATSPPRGGGRSYFYGYTF. The CDR3 region has the DNA TGTGCCACCAGTCCCCCTCGCGGGGGGGGGCGATCCTACTTCTATGGCTACACCTTC.

This rearrangement joins TRBV14 to TRBJ1-1, with D hard to call. The V gene's germline CDR1 is SGHDN and CDR2 FVKESK. The V end was cut by 4 bases, the J end by 1 base, with 10 bases between. CDR3 length: 14 amino acids. In DNA, the CDR3 is TGTGCCAGCAGCCCCAGGACGGGGAACACTGAAGCTTTCTTT. It encodes CASSPRTGNTEAFF.

This CDR3 is CASEGGTAAGSQHF. CDR3 bases: TGTGCCTCCGAAGGCGGTACGGCCGCCGGGTCCCAGCATTTT. The gene calls are TRBV28 and TRBJ1-5; D ambiguous. V was trimmed by 11 bases and J by 11 bases, leaving 25 bases between them. Germline V gives CDR1 MDHEN, CDR2 SYDVKM. The CDR3 extends over 14 amino acids.

In its sample, this clone was seen a few times. The chain employs TRBV7-9 and TRBJ2-1, with D unresolved. V lost 3 bases, J lost 6 bases, and 6 bases lay in between. Germline values: CDR1 SEHNR, CDR2 FQNEAQ (reference sequence). CDR3 length: 12 residues. CDR3 loop: CASSLTFNEQFF. CDR3 DNA: TGTGCCAGCAGCTTGACTTTCAATGAGCAGTTCTTC.

The CDR3 reads CACSLAGGSYEQYF. The CDR3, as DNA: TGTGCCTGTTCCTTAGCGGGGGGTTCCTACGAGCAGTACTTC. The V and J genes are TRBV30 and TRBJ2-7, with 10 bases matching TRBD2. The CDR3 is 14 amino acids. CDR1 and CDR2 (germline): GTSNPN, SVGIG (reference sequence). V dropped 6 bases and J dropped 1; count of bases not matched to a gene: 6.

This chain joins TRBV5-1 and TRBJ2-2; D is undetermined. V was trimmed by 4 bases and J by 8 bases, leaving 6 bases between them. CDR1 SGHRS and CDR2 YFSETQ come from the germline V gene. This CDR3 comprises 11 residues. The DNA of the CDR3 is TGCGCCAGCAGCGATCTAGGGGAGCTGTTTTTT. Translating gives CASSDLGELFF.

The genes are TRBV7-9 and TRBJ2-7, with 11 bases aligning to TRBD1. CDR1 is SEHNR and CDR2 is FQNEAQ in the germline V gene (reference sequence). V shed 2 bases and J 6 bases; nucleotides not matched to a gene: 3. The CDR3 loop spans 14 amino acids. The CDR3 region is CASSLWGQGGEQYF. The CDR3 DNA reads as TGTGCCAGCAGCTTATGGGGACAGGGGGGCGAGCAGTACTTC.

V and J are TRBV7-2 and TRBJ2-1, with 8 bases lining up with TRBD1. V shed 4 bases and J 0 bases; nucleotides not matched to a gene: 2. The CDR3 sequence is 15 residues long. CDR1 and CDR2 (germline): SGHTA, FQGNSA. CDR3: CASSSQGASYNEQFF. The CDR3 DNA follows: TGTGCCAGCAGCTCCCAGGGGGCCTCCTACAATGAGCAGTTCTTC.

The chain has TRBV6-2 or TRBV6-3 and TRBJ1-2, with unresolved D. The V end was cut by 2 bases, the J end by 7 bases, with 8 bases between. The CDR3 sequence is 12 residues long. The germline V gene encodes CDR1 MNHEY and CDR2 SVGEGT. The chain's CDR3 is CASSYKQFGYTF. The CDR3, as DNA: TGTGCCAGCAGTTACAAACAGTTTGGCTACACCTTC.

The chain couples TRBV5-1 to TRBJ1-1; maybe TRBD1 (6 bases). The CDR3 contains 14 residues. Germline V gene sequence: CDR1 SGHRS, CDR2 YFSETQ. V lost 4 bases and J 2 bases, leaving 12 bases between the germline ends. CDR3 loop: CASSEQTGNTEAFF. The CDR3, as DNA: TGCGCCAGCAGCGAACAGACAGGAAACACTGAAGCTTTCTTT.

The chain links TRBV2 to TRBJ2-7; 7 bases map to TRBD1. Unmatched junction bases numbered 9, after V lost 6 bases and J lost 7 bases. The CDR3 loop spans 13 amino acids. Germline-derived CDR1 and CDR2 are SNHLY and FYNNEI. CDR3 protein: CASSRQGTGEQYF. CDR3 bases: TGTGCCAGCAGCAGACAGGGAACGGGGGAGCAGTACTTC.

The chain employs TRBV28 and TRBJ1-1; D gene ambiguous. From germline, CDR1 is MDHEN and CDR2 SYDVKM. The CDR3 is made up of 14 amino acids. V was clipped by 2 bases and J by 1 base, with 8 bases between them. The chain's CDR3 is CASSLGGKNTEAFF. The CDR3 region has the DNA TGTGCCAGCAGTTTAGGAGGAAAGAACACTGAAGCTTTCTTT.